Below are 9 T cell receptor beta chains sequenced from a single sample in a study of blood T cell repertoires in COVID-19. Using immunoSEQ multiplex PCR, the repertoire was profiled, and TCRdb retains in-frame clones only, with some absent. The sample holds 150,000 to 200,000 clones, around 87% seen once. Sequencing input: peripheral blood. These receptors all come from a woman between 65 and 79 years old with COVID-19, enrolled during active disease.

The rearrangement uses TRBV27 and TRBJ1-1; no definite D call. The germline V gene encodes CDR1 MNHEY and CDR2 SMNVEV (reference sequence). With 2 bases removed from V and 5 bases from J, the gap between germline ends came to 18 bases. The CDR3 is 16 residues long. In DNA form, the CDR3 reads TGTGCCAGCAGTTTAATAAGGTTCGGGGTGGGGACTGAAGCTTTCTTT. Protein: CASSLIRFGVGTEAFF.

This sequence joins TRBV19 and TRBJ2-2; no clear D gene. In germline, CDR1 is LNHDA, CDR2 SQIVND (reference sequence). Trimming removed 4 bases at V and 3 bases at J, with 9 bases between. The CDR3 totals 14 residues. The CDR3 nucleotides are TGTGCCAGTAGTACACAGACCTACACCGGGGAGCTGTTTTTT. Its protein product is CASSTQTYTGELFF.

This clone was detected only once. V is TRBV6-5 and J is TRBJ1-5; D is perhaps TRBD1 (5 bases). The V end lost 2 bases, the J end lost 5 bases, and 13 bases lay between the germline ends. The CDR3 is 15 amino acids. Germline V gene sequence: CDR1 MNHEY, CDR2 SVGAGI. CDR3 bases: TGTGCCAGCAGTTACACAACAGGTCTCGATCAGCCCCAGCATTTT. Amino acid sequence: CASSYTTGLDQPQHF.

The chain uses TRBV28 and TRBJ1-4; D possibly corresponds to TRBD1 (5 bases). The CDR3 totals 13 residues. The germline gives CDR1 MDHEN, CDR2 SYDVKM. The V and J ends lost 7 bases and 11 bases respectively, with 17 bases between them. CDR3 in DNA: TGTGCCAGCAACCACCTACGGACACTTAAACTGTTTTTT. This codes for CASNHLRTLKLFF.

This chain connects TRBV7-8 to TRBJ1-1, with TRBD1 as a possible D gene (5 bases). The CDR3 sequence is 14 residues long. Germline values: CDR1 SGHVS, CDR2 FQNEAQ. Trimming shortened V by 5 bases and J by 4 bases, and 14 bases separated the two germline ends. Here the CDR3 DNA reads TGTGCCAGCAGCCGAGTAGGGGTGGTCACTGAAGCTTTCTTT. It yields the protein CASSRVGVVTEAFF. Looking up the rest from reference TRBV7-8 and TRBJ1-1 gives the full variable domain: GAGVSQSPRYKVAKRGQDVALRCDPISGHVSLFWYQQALGQGPEFLTYFQNEAQLDKSGLPSDRFFAERPEGSVSTLKIQRTQQEDSAVYLCASSRVGVVTEAFFGQGTRLTVV.

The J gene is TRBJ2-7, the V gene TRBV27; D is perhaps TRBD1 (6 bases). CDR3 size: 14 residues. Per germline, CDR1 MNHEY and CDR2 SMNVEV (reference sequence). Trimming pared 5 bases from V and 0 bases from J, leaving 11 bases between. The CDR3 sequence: CASSAAGDSYEQYF. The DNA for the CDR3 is TGTGCCAGCAGTGCCGCAGGGGACTCCTACGAGCAGTACTTC.

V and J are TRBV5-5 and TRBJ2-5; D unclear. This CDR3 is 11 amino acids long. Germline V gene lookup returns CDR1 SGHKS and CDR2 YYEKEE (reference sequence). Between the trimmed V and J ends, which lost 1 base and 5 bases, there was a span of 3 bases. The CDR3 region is CASSLSETQYF. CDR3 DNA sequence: TGTGCCAGCAGCTTGTCGGAGACCCAGTACTTC.

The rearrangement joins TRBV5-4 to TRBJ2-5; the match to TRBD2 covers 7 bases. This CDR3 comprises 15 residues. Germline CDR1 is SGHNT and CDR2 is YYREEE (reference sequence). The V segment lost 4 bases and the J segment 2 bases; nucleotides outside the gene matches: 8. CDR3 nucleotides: TGTGCCAGCAGCCCCTTCGGCGGGAGACAAGAGACCCAGTACTTC. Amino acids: CASSPFGGRQETQYF.

The CDR3 nucleotides read TGTGCCAGCAGCTCATCGGAGACGCCGGGAGTTGCAGCTTTCTTT. Translation: CASSSSETPGVAAFF. The V gene is TRBV28, the J gene TRBJ1-1; D call uncertain. The CDR3 is 15 residues long. The germline V gene encodes CDR1 MDHEN and CDR2 SYDVKM. Trimming left V 6 bases short and J 10 bases short, with 24 bases between. The full variable domain, with the rest looked up from reference TRBV28 and TRBJ1-1, is DVKVTQSSRYLVKRTGEKVFLECVQDMDHENMFWYRQDPGLGLRLIYFSYDVKMKEKGDIPEGYSVSREKKERFSLILESASTNQTSMYLCASSSSETPGVAAFFGQGTRLTVV.